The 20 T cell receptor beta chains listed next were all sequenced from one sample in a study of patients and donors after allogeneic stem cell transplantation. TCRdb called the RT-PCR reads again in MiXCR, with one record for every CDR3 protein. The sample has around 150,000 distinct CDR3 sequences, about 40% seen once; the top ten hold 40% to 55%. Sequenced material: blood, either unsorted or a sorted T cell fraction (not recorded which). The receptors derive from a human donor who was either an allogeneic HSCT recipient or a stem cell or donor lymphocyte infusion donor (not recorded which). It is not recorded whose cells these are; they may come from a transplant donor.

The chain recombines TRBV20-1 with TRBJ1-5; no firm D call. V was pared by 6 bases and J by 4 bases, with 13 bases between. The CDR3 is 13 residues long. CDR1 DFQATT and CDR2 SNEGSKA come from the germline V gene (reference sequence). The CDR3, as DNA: TGCAGTGCCTCCCATGACACAAATCAGCCCCAGCATTTT. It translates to CSASHDTNQPQHF.

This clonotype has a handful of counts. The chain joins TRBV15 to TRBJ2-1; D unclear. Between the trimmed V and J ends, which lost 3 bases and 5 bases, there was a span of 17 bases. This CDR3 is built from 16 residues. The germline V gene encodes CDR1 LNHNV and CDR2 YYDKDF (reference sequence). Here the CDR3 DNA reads TGTGCCACCAGCAGTTTACCGGGTTCCGAAGACAATGAGCAGTTCTTC. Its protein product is CATSSLPGSEDNEQFF.

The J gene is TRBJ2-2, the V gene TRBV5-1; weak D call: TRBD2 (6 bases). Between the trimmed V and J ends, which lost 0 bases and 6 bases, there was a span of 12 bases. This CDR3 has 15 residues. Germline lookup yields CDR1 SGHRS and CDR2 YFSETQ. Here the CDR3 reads CASSLARRGPGELFF. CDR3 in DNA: TGCGCCAGCAGCTTGGCTAGGAGGGGCCCCGGGGAGCTGTTTTTT.

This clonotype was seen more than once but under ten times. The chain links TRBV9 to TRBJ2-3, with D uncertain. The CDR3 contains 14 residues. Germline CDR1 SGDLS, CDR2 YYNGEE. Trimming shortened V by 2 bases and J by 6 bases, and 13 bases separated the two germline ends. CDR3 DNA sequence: TGTGCCAGCAGCGTTAGTCGGAGTGCGGATACGCAGTATTTT. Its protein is CASSVSRSADTQYF. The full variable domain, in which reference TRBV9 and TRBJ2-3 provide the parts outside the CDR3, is DSGVTQTPKHLITATGQRVTLRCSPRSGDLSVYWYQQSLDQGLQFLIQYYNGEERAKGNILERFSAQQFPDLHSELNLSSLELGDSALYFCASSVSRSADTQYFGPGTRLTVL.

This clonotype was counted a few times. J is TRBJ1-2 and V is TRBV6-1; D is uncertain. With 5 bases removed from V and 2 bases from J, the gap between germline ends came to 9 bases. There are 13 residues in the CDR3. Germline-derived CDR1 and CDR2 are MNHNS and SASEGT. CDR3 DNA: TGTGCCAGCAGTCCAGAGCACAACTATGGCTACACCTTC. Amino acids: CASSPEHNYGYTF.

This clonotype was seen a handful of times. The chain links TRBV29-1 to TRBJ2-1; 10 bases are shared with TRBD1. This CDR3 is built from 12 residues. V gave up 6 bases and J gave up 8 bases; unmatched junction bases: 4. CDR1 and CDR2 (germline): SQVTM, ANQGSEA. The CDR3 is CSVGQGIDEQFF. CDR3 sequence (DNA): TGCAGCGTGGGACAGGGGATCGATGAGCAGTTCTTC.

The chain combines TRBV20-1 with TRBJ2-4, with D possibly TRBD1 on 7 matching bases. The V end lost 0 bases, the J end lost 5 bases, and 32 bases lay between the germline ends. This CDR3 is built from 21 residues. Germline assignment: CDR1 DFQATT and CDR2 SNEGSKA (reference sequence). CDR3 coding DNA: TGCAGTGCTAGAGATGTCAGGGGGGATAACAGGTTCTCGCCGAGGGAAAACATTCAGTACTTC. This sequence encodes CSARDVRGDNRFSPRENIQYF.

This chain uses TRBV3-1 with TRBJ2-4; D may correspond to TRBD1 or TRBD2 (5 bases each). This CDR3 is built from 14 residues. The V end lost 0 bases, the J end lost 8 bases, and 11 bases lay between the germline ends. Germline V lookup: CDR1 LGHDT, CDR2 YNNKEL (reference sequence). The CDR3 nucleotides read TGTGCCAGCAGCCAAGATGTCGAGGGACACATTCAGTACTTC. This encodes CASSQDVEGHIQYF.

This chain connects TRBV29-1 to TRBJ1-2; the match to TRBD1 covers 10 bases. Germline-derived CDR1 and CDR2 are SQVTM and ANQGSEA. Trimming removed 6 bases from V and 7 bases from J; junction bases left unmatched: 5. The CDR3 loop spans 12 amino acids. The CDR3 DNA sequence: TGCAGCGTCCTGACAGGGGGCCTTGGCTACACCTTC. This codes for CSVLTGGLGYTF.

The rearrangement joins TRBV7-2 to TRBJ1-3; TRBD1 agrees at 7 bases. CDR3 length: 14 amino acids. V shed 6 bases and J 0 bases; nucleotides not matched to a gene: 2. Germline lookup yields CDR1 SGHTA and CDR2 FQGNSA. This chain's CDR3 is CASSRDSSGNTIYF. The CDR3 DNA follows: TGTGCCAGCAGTCGGGACAGCTCTGGAAACACCATATATTTT.

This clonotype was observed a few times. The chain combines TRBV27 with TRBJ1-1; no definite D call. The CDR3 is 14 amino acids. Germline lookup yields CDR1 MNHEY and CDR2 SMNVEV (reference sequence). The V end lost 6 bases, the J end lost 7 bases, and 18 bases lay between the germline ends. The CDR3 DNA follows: TGTGCCAGCAGCCCGGACGGACCTCAAGATGAAGCTTTCTTT. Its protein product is CASSPDGPQDEAFF.

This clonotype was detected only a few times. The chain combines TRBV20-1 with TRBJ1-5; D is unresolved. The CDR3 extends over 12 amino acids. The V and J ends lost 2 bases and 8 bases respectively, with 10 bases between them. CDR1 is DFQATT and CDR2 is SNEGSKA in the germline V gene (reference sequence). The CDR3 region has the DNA TGCAGTGCTAGACAACACGGAAAGCCCCAGCATTTT. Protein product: CSARQHGKPQHF.

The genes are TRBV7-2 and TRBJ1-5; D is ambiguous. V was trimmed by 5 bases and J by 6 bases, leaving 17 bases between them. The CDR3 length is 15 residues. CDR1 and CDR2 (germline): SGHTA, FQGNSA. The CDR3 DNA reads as TGTGCCAGCAGCCAAAGGACGAACTTGGCTCAGCCCCAGCATTTT. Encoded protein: CASSQRTNLAQPQHF.

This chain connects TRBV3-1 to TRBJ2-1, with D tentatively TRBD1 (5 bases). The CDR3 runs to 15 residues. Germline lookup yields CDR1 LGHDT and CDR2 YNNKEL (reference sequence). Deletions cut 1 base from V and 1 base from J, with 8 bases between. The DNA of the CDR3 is TGTGCCAGCAGCCAAGGATCAGGGTCCTACAATGAGCAGTTCTTC. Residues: CASSQGSGSYNEQFF.

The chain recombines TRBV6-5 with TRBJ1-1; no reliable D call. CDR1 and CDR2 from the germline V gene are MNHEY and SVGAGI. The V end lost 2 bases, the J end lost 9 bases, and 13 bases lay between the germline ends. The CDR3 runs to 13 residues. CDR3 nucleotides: TGTGCCAGCAGTTACACTGGCACAGCTAAAGCTTTCTTT. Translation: CASSYTGTAKAFF.

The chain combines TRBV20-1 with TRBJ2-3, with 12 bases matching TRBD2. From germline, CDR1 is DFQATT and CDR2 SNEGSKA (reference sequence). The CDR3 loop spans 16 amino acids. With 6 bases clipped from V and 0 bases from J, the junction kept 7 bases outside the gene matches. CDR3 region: CSATTSGGLSTDTQYF. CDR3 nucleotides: TGCAGTGCCACGACTAGCGGGGGCCTAAGCACAGATACGCAGTATTTT.

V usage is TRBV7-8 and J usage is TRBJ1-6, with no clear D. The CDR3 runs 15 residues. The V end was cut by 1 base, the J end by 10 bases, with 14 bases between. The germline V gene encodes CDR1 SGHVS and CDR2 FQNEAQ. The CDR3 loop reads CASSLEAGGHSPLHF. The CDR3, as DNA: TGTGCCAGCAGCTTAGAAGCGGGAGGGCACTCACCCCTCCACTTT.

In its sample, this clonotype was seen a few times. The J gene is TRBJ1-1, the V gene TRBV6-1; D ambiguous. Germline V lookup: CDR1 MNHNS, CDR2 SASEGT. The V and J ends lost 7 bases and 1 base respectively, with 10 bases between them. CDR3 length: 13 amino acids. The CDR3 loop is CASTQVGNTEAFF. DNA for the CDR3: TGTGCCAGCACCCAGGTGGGGAACACTGAAGCTTTCTTT.

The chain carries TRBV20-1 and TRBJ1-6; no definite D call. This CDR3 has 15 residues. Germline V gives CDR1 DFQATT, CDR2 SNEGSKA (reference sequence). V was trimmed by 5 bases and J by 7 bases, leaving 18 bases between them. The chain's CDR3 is CSAPLRGFSNSPLHF. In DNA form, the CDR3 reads TGCAGTGCTCCGCTCCGAGGGTTTAGCAATTCACCCCTCCACTTT.

CDR3 coding DNA: TGTGCCAGCAGTGAGTGGGCGGGGAGAACAGATACGCAGTATTTT. It translates to CASSEWAGRTDTQYF. The rearrangement links TRBV2 to TRBJ2-3, with TRBD2 as a possible D gene (6 bases). Trimming shortened V by 3 bases and J by 3 bases, and 13 bases separated the two germline ends. Germline V gene lookup returns CDR1 SNHLY and CDR2 FYNNEI. The CDR3 is 15 amino acids.